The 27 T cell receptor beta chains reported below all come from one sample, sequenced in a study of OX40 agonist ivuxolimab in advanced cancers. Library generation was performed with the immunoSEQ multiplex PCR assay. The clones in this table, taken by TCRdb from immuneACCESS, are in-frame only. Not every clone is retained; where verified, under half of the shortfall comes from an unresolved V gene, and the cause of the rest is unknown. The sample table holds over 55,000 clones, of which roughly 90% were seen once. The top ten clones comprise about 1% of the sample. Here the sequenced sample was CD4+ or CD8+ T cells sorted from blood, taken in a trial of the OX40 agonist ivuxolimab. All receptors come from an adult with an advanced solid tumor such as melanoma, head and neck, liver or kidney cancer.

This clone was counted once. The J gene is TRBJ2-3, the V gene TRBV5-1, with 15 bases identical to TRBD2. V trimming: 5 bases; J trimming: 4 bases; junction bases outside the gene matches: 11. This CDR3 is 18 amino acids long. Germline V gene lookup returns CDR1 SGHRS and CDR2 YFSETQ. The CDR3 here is CASSPRQGLAGGPDTQYF. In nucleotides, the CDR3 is TGCGCCAGCAGTCCAAGGCAGGGACTAGCGGGGGGCCCAGATACGCAGTATTTT.

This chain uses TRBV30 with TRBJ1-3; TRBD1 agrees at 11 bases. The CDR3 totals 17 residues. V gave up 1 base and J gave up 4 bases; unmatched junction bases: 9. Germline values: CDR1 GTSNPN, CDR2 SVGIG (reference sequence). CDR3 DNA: TGTGCCTGGAGTGCCCTCCGGGACAGGGGGGTAGGAAACACCATATATTTT. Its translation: CAWSALRDRGVGNTIYF.

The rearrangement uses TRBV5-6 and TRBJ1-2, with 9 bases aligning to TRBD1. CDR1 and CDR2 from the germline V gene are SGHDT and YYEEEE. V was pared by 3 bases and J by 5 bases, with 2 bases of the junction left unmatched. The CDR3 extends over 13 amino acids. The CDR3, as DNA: TGTGCCAGCAGCTGGGGACAGGGATATGGCTACACCTTC. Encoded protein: CASSWGQGYGYTF.

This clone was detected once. The CDR3 reads CAISGGKETQYF. CDR3 DNA: TGTGCCATCAGCGGTGGGAAGGAGACCCAGTACTTC. This chain uses TRBV10-3 with TRBJ2-5, with D unclear. This CDR3 spans 12 amino acids. Trimming cost V 6 bases and J 5 bases, with 10 bases left between them. Germline CDR1 reads ENHRY; CDR2 reads SYGVKD.

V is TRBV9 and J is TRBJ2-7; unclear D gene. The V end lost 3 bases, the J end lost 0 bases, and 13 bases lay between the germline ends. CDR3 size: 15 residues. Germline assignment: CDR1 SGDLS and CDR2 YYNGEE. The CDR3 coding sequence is TGTGCCAGCAGCGCTTACCCCGGACCCTCCTACGAGCAGTACTTC. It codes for CASSAYPGPSYEQYF.

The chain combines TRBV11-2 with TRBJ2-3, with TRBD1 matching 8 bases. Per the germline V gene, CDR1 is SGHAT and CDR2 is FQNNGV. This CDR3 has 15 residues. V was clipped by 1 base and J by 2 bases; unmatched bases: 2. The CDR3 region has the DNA TGTGCCAGCAGCTTAGGGACAGGGCCCACAGATACGCAGTATTTT. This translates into CASSLGTGPTDTQYF.

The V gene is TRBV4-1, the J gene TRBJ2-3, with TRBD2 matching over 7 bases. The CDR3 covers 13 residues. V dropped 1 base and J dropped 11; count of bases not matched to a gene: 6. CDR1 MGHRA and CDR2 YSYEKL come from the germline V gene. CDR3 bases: TGCGCCAGCAGCCAAGTCGGACTAGTCGGGCAGTATTTT. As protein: CASSQVGLVGQYF.

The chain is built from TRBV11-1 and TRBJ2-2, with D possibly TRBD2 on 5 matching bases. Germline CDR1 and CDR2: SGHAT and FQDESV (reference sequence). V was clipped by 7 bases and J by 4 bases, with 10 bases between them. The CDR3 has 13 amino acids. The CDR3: CASTPGSTGELFF. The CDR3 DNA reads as TGTGCCAGCACCCCGGGGAGCACCGGGGAGCTGTTTTTT.

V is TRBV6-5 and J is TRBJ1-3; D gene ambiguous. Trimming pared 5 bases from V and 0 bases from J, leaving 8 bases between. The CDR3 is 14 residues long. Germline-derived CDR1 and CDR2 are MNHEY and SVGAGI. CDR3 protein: CASSEGSSGNTIYF. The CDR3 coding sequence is TGTGCCAGCAGTGAAGGGAGCTCTGGAAACACCATATATTTT.

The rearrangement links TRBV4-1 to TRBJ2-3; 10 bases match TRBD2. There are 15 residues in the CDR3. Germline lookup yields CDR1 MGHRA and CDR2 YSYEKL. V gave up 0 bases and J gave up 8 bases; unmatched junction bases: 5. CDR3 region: CASSQDRAGGLTQYF. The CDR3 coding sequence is TGCGCCAGCAGCCAAGATCGAGCGGGGGGGCTTACGCAGTATTTT.

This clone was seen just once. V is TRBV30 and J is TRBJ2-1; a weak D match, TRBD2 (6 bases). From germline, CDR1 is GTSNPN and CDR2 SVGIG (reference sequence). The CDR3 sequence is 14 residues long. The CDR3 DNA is TGTGCTTCCAGTAACCCGAGCGGGTTCAATGAGCAGTTCTTC. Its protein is CASSNPSGFNEQFF.

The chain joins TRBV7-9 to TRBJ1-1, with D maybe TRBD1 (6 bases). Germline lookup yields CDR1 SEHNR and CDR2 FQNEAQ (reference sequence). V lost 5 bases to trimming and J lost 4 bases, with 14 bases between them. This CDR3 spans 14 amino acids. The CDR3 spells CASSQGNRATEAFF. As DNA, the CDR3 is TGTGCCAGCAGCCAGGGGAACAGGGCCACTGAAGCTTTCTTT.

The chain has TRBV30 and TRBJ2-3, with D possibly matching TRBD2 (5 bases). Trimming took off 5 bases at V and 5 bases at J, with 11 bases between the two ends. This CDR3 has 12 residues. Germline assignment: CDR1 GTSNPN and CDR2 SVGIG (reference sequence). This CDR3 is CAWASAGDTQYF. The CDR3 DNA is TGTGCCTGGGCCAGTGCGGGAGATACGCAGTATTTT.

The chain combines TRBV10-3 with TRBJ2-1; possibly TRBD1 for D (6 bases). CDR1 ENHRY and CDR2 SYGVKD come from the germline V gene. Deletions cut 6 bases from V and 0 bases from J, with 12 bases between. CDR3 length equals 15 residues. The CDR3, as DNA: TGTGCCATCAGGGAGGACAGCCACTCCTACAATGAGCAGTTCTTC. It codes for CAIREDSHSYNEQFF.

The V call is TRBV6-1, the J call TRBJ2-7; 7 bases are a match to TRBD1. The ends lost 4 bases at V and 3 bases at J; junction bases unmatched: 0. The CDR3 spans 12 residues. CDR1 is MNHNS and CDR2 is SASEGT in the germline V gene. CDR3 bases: TGTGCCAGCAGTGGACAGGGCTACGAGCAGTACTTC. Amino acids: CASSGQGYEQYF.

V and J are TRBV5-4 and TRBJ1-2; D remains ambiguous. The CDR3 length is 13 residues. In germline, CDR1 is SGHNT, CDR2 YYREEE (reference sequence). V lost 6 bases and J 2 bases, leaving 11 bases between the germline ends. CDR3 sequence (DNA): TGTGCCAGCACCCCCGACACGAACTATGGCTACACCTTC. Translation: CASTPDTNYGYTF.

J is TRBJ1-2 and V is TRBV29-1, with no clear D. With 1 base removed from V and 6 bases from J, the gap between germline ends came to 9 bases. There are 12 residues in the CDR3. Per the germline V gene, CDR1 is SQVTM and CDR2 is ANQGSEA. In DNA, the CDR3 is TGCAGCGTTGAAGTGACGGTTGATGGCTACACCTTC. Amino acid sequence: CSVEVTVDGYTF.

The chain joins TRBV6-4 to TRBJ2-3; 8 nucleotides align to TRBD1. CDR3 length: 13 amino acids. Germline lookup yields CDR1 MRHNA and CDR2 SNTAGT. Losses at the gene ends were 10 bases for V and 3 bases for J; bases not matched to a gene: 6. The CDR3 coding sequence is TGTGCCACCCTGACAGGGGAAACAGATACGCAGTATTTT. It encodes CATLTGETDTQYF.

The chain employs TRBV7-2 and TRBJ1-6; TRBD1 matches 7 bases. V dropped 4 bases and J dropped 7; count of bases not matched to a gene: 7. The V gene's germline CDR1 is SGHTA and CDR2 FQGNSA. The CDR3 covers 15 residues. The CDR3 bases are TGTGCCAGCAGCTCCTGGACAGGAACCAATTCACCCCTCCACTTT. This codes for CASSSWTGTNSPLHF.

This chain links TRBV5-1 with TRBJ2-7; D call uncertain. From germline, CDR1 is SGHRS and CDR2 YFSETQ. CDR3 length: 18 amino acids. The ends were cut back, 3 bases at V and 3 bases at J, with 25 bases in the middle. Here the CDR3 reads CASSSHRTTALRYYEQYF. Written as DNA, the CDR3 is TGCGCCAGCAGCTCGCACCGAACTACAGCCCTTCGCTACTACGAGCAGTACTTC.

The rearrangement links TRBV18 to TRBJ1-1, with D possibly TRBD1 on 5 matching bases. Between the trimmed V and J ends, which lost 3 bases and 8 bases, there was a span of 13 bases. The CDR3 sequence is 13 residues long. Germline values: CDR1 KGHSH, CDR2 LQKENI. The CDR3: CASSPDGGREAFF. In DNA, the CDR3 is TGTGCCAGCTCACCCGACGGGGGGAGGGAAGCTTTCTTT.

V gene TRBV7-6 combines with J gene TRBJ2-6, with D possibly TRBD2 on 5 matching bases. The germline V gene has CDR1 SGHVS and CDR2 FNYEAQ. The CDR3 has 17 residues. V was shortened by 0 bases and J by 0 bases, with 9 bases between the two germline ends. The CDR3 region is CASSLASDFSGANVLTF. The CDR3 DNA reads TGTGCCAGCAGCTTAGCGTCGGACTTCTCTGGGGCCAACGTCCTGACTTTC.

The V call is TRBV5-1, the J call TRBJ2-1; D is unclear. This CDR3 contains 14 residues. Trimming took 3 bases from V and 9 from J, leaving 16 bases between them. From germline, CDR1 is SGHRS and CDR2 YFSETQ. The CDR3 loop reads CASSSLVLGSEQFF. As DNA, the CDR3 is TGCGCCAGCAGCTCCCTAGTTTTGGGTAGTGAGCAGTTCTTC.

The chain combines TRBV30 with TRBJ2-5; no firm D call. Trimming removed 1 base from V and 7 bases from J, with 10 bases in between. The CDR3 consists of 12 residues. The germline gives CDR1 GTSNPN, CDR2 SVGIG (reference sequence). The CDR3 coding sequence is TGTGCCTGGAGTGAGACTGTTGCGACCCAGTACTTC. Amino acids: CAWSETVATQYF.

This CDR3 reads CASSSGTEFFSYNSPLHF. The CDR3 coding sequence is TGTGCCAGCAGCTCGGGGACAGAATTTTTCTCCTATAATTCACCCCTCCACTTT. J is TRBJ1-6 and V is TRBV11-2, with 7 bases lining up with TRBD1. Germline CDR1 is SGHAT and CDR2 is FQNNGV. The CDR3 is made up of 18 amino acids. V trimming: 4 bases; J trimming: 0 bases; junction bases outside the gene matches: 9.

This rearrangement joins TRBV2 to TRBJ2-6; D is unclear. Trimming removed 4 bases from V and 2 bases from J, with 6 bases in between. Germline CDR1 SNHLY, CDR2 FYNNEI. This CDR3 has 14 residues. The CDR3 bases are TGTGCCAGCAGTGGGGCAGCTGGGGCCAACGTCCTGACTTTC. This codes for CASSGAAGANVLTF.

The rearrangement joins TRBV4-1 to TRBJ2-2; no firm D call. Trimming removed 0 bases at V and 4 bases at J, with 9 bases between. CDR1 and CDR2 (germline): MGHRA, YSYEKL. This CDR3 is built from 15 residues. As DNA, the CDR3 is TGCGCCAGCAGCCAAGAAGACCCAAGCACCGGGGAGCTGTTTTTT. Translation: CASSQEDPSTGELFF.